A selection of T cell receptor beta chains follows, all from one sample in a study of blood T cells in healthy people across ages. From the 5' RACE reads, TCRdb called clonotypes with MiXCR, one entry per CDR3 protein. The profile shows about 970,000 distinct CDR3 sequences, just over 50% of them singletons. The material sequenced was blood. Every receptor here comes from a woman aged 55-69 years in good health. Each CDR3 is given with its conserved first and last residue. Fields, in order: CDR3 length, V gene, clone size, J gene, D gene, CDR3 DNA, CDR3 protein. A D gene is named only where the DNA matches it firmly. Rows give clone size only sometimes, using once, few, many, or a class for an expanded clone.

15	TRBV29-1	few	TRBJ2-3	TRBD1	TGCAGCTACCGGAGGGGACAGGCTGTCACAGATACGCAGTATTTT	CSYRRGQAVTDTQYF
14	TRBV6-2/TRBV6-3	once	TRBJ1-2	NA	TGTGCCAGCAGTTACTTGGCTCGAGCTAAAGGATCCACCTTC	CASSYLARAKGSTF
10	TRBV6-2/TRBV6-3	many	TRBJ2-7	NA	TGTGCCAGCGGAGTATACGAGCAGTACTTC	CASGVYEQYF
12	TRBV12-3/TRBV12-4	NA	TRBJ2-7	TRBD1	TGTGCCAGCAAGGGACAGACCTACGAGCAGTACTTC	CASKGQTYEQYF
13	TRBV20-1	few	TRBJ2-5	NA	TGCAGTGCTAGGGACCTAGAGTGGGAGACCCAGTACTTC	CSARDLEWETQYF
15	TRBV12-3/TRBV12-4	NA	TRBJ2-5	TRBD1	TGTGCCAGCAGTTTCAGGACAGGGGGGCAAGAGACCCAGTACTTC	CASSFRTGGQETQYF
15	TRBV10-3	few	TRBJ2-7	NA	TGTGCCATCAGTGACCCAGGTGGGGCGGGTTACGAGCAGTACTTC	CAISDPGGAGYEQYF
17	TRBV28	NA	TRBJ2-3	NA	TGTGCCAGCAGCTGGTCCGAGGCTAGCGAGACGACAGATACGCTGTATTTT	CASSWSEASETTDTLYF
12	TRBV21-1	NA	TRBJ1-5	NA	TGTGCCAGCTGGGGGAGCAATCAGCCCCAGCATTTT	CASWGSNQPQHF
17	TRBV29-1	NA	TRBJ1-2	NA	TGCAGCGTTGAACTCGCGAAGACAGGAGGTATTCCCTATGGCTACACCTTC	CSVELAKTGGIPYGYTF
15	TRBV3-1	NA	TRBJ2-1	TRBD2	TGTGCCAGCAGCAAAGGGACTAGCGGGTTTAATGAGCAGTTCTTC	CASSKGTSGFNEQFF
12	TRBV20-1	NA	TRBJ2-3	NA	TGCAGTGCTATCCCCCACGGAGGGACGCAGTATTTT	CSAIPHGGTQYF
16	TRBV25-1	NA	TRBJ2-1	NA	TGTGCCAGCAGTGCCATTTGGGGCAGGGAATTCAATGAGCAGTTCTTC	CASSAIWGREFNEQFF
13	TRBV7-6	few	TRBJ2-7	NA	TGTGCCAGCAGCTTAGTGGGGGTGGCCGAGCAGTACTTC	CASSLVGVAEQYF
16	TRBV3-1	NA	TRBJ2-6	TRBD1	TGTGCCAGCACCAGGGACAGGGCGTCTGGGGCCAACGTCCTGACTTTC	CASTRDRASGANVLTF
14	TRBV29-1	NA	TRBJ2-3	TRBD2	TGCAGCGTCCTGGCGGGAGTAATAACAGATACGCAGTATTTT	CSVLAGVITDTQYF
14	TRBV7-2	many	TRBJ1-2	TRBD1	TGTGCCAGCAGCAGACAGGGGGCGAACTATGGCTACACCTTC	CASSRQGANYGYTF
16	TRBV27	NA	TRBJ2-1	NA	TGTGCCAGCAGTTTATTAACAGGGACCTCCTACAATGAGCAGTTCTTC	CASSLLTGTSYNEQFF
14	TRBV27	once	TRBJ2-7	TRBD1	TGTGCCAGCACCCCGGGGACAGGAAACAATGAGCAGTACTTC	CASTPGTGNNEQYF
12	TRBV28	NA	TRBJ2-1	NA	TGTGCCAGCAGCCAAGGACTATATCAGCAGTTCTTC	CASSQGLYQQFF
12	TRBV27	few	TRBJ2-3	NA	TGTGCCAGCAGCAGAAGGGCAGATACGCAGTATTTT	CASSRRADTQYF
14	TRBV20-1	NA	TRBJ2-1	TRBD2	TGCAGTGCTAGATTGCCGGGGGGATACAATGAGCAGTTCTTC	CSARLPGGYNEQFF
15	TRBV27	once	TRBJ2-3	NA	TGTGCCAGCAGTTTTGTGGGAGGAGGCACAGATACGCAGTATTTT	CASSFVGGGTDTQYF
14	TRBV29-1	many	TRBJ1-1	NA	TGCAGCGGCCGACTACAGGGAATCAACACTGAAGCTTTCTTT	CSGRLQGINTEAFF
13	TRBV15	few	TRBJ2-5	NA	TGTGCCACCAGCAGAGAAAATAGGGAGACCCAGTACTTC	CATSRENRETQYF
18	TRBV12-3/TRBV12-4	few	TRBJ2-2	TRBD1	TGTGCCAGCAGTTTACACCGGGGGACAGGCCTTAACACCGGGGAGCTGTTTTTT	CASSLHRGTGLNTGELFF
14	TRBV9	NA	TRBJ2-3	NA	TGTGCCAGCAACCCAGGTCCTAGCACAGATACGCAGTATTTT	CASNPGPSTDTQYF
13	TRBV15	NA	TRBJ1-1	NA	TGTGCCACCAGCCAACAGTTGAACACTGAAGCTTTCTTT	CATSQQLNTEAFF
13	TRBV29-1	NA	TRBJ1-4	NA	TGCAGCGTTGAAGGAGGGGGATTCGAAAAACTGTTTTTT	CSVEGGGFEKLFF
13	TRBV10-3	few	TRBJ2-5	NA	TGTGCCATCAGCCCCAGGGACGGGGAGACCCAGTACTTC	CAISPRDGETQYF
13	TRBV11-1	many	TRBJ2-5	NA	TGTGCCAGCAGCTTAGCGGAACAAGAGACCCAGTACTTC	CASSLAEQETQYF
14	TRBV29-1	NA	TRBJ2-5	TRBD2	TGCAGCGTAAGGGGCGCGGGAGGGCCTAATGAGCAGTACTTC	CSVRGAGGPNEQYF
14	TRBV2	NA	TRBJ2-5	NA	TGTGCCAGCAAGGGCCAATTCGGGCAAGAGACCCAGTACTTC	CASKGQFGQETQYF
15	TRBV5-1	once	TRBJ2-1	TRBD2	TGCGCCAGCAGCCAAGGGACTACGAGGGGCAATGAGCAGTTCTTC	CASSQGTTRGNEQFF
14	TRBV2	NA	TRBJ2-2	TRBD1	TGTGCCAGCAGTGGACAGGGTCACACCGGGGAGCTGTTTTTT	CASSGQGHTGELFF
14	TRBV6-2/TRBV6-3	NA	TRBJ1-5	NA	TGTGCCAGCAGCTACAGTAGGACTGGACAGCCCCAGCATTTT	CASSYSRTGQPQHF
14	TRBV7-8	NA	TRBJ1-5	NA	TGTGCCAGCAGCTTAGAACGGGGCTCAGAGCCCCAGCATTTT	CASSLERGSEPQHF
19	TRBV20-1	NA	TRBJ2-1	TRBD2	TGCAGTGCTAGAGATCTCGGGCTAGCGGGGGCCCTAATCTACAATGAGCAGTTCTTC	CSARDLGLAGALIYNEQFF
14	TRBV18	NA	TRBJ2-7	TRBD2	TGTGCCAGCTCATACGGGGGGGGACCCTACGAGCAGTACTTC	CASSYGGGPYEQYF
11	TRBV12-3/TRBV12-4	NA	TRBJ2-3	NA	TGTGCCAGCAGTAACACAGATATGGAGTATTTT	CASSNTDMEYF
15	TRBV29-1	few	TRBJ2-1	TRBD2	TGCAGCGTTGAAGGGACTAGTCTATCCTACAATGAGCAGTTCTTC	CSVEGTSLSYNEQFF
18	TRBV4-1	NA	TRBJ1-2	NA	TGCGCCAGCAGCCCAACCAGAGCCTTGGGTCAGACTAACTATGGCTACACCTTC	CASSPTRALGQTNYGYTF
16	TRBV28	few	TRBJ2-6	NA	TGTGCCAGCAGTGGACCAGGGGCCGCTGGGGCCAACGTCCTGACTTTC	CASSGPGAAGANVLTF
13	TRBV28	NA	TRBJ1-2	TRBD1	TGTGCCAGCAGTTTCACAGGGGACTATGGCTACACCTTC	CASSFTGDYGYTF
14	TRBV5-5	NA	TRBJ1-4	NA	TGTGCCAGCAGCAGGACAGAGCTTAATGAAAAACTGTTTTTT	CASSRTELNEKLFF
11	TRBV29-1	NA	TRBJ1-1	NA	TGCAGCGTCGACATAAACACTGAAGCTTTCTTT	CSVDINTEAFF
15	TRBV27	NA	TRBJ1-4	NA	TGTGCCAGCAGTCAACAGGGAGCAACTAATGAAAAACTGTTTTTT	CASSQQGATNEKLFF
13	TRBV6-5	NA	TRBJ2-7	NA	TGTGCCAGCAGTGACCGACACTCCCACGAGCAGTACTTC	CASSDRHSHEQYF
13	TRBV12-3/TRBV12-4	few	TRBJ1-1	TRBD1	TGTGCCAGCAGTCACGCCCGGGACAGGGAAGCTTTCTTT	CASSHARDREAFF
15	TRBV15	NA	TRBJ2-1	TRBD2	TGTGCCACCAGCAGTCGAAGCGGGAGTTTCAATGAGCAGTTCTTC	CATSSRSGSFNEQFF
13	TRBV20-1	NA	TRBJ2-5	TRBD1	TGCAGTGCTCTACAGGGGGCGGGGGAGACCCAGTACTTC	CSALQGAGETQYF
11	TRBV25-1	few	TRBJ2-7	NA	TGTGCCAGCAGTGAATCTAGCAAGCAGTACTTC	CASSESSKQYF
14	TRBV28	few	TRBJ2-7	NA	TGTGCCAGCAGCGTGCTGAGGGGGAGCTACGAGCAGTACTTC	CASSVLRGSYEQYF
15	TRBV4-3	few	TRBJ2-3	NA	TGCGCCAGCAGCCACTCAAGGACGGGCTCAGATACGCAGTATTTT	CASSHSRTGSDTQYF
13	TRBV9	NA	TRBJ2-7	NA	TGTGCCAGCAGCCGAGACAGTCTCTACGAGCAGTACTTC	CASSRDSLYEQYF
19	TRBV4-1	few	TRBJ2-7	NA	TGCGCCAGCAGCCAAGTTTACCGCCTTTTGCAGCTCACCAGCTACGAGCAGTACTTC	CASSQVYRLLQLTSYEQYF